This T cell receptor beta chain is drawn from a study of post-analysis software for immune sequencing data. Study observations and caveats: Patients with multiple sclerosis recorded significantly lower normalized Chao1 diversity than controls, the study found.

TCR beta cDNA libraries had unique molecular identifiers. TCRdb reanalysed the PCR reads using MiXCR and keeps one entry per CDR3 protein. The table records 380,000 or so distinct CDR3 sequences, 30% to 45% of them present only once. This clonotype showed up just a few times. The target antigen is unknown. The specimen was blood. This TCR was sampled from a girl under 18 with multiple sclerosis.

CDR3 loop: CASSPPGNTDTQYF. CDR3 DNA sequence: TGTGCCAGCAGTCCTCCCGGGAACACAGATACGCAGTATTTT. V usage is TRBV2 and J usage is TRBJ2-3; possibly TRBD2 for D (5 bases). V was cut by 5 bases and J by 2 bases, with 11 bases left in between. CDR1 and CDR2 from the germline V gene are SNHLY and FYNNEI. This CDR3 has 14 residues.